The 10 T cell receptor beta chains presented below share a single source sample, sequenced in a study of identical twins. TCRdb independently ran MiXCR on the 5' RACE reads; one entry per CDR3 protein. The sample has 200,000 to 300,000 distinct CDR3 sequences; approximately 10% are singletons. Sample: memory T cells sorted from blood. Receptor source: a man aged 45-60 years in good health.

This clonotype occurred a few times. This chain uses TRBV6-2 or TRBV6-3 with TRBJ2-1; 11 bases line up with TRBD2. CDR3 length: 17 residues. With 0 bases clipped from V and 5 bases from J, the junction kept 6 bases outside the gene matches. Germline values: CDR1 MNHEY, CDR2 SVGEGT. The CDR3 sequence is CASSYSLAGGLNNEQFF. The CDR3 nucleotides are TGTGCCAGCAGTTACTCTCTAGCGGGGGGATTAAACAATGAGCAGTTCTTC.

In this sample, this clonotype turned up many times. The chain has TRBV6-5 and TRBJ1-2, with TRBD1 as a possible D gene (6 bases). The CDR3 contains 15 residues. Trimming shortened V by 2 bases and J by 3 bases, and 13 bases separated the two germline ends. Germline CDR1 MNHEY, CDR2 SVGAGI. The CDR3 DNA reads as TGTGCCAGCAGTTACCGCACAGGGAAAGACTATGGCTACACCTTC. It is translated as CASSYRTGKDYGYTF.

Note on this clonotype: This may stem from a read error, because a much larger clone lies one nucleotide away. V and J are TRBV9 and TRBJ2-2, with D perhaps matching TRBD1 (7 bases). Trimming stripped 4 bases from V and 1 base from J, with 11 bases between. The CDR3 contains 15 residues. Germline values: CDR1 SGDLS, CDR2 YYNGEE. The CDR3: CASSIQGGNTGELFF. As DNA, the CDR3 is TGTGCCAGCAGCATCCAGGGGGGGAACACCGGGGAGCTGTTTTTT.

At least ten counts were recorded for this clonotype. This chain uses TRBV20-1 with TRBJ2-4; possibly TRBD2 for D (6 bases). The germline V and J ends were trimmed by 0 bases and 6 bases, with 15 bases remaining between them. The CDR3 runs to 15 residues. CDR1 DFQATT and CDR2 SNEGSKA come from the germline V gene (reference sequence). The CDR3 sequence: CSARDLSGRLNIQYF. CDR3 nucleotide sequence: TGCAGTGCTAGAGATTTATCGGGGAGGTTAAACATTCAGTACTTC.

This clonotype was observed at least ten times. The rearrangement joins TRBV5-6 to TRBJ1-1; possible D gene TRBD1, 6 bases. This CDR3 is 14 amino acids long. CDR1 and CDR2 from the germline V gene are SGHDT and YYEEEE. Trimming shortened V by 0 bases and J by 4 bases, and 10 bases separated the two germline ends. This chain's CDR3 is CASSLARGGTEAFF. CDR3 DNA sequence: TGTGCCAGCAGCTTGGCCCGAGGGGGCACTGAAGCTTTCTTT.

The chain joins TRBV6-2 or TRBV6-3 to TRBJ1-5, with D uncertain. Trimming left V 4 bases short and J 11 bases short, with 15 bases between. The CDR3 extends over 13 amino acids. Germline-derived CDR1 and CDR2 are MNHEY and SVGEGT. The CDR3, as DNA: TGTGCCAGCAGTTTGGGCGGTACCGGGGCCCAGCATTTT. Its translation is CASSLGGTGAQHF.

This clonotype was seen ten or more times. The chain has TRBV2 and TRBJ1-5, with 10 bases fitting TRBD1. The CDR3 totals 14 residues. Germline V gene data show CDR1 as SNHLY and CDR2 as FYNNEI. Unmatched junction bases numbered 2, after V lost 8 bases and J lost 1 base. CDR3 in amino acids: CASGTGVSNQPQHF. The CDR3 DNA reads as TGTGCCAGCGGGACAGGGGTAAGCAATCAGCCCCAGCATTTT. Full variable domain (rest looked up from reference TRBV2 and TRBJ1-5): EPEVTQTPSHQVTQMGQEVILRCVPISNHLYFYWYRQILGQKVEFLVSFYNNEISEKSEIFDDQFSVERPDGSNFTLKIRSTKLEDSAMYFCASGTGVSNQPQHFGDGTRLSIL.

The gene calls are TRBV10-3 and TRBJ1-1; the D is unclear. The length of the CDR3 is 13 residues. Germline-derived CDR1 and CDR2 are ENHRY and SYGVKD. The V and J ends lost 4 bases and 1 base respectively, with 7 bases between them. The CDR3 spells CAISVQTNTEAFF. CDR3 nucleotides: TGTGCCATCAGTGTACAGACGAACACTGAAGCTTTCTTT.

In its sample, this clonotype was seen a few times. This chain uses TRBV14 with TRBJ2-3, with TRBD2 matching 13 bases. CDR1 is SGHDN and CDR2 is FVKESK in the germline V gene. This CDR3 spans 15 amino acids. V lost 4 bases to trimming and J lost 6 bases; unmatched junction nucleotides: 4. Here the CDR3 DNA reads TGTGCCAGCAGCCCCGGGACTAGCGGGGCCGATACGCAGTATTTT. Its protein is CASSPGTSGADTQYF.

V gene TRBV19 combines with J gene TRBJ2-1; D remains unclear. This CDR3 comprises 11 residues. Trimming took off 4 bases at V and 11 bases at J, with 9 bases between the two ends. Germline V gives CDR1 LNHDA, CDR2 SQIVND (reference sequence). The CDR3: CASSTSSKQFF. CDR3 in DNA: TGTGCCAGTAGTACCAGTTCGAAGCAGTTCTTC.